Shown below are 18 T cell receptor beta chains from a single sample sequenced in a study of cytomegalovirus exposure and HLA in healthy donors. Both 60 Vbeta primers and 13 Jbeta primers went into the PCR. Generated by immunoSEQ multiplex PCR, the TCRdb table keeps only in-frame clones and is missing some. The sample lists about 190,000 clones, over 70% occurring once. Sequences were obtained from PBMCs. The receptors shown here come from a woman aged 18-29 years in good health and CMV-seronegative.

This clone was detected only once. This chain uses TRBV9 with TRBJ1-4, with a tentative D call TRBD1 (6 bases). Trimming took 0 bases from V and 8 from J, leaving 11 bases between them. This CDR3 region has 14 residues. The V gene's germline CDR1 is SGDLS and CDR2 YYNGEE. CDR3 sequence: CASSVGGRGEKLFF. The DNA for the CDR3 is TGTGCCAGCAGCGTAGGGGGCAGGGGAGAAAAACTGTTTTTT. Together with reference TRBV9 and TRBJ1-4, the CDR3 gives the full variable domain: DSGVTQTPKHLITATGQRVTLRCSPRSGDLSVYWYQQSLDQGLQFLIQYYNGEERAKGNILERFSAQQFPDLHSELNLSSLELGDSALYFCASSVGGRGEKLFFGSGTQLSVL.

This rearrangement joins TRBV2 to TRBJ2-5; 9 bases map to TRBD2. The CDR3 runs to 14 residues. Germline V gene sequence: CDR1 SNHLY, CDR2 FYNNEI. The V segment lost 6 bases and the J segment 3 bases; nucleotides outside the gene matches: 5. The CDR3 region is CASRPGTSKETQYF. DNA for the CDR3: TGTGCCAGCAGGCCCGGGACTAGCAAAGAGACCCAGTACTTC.

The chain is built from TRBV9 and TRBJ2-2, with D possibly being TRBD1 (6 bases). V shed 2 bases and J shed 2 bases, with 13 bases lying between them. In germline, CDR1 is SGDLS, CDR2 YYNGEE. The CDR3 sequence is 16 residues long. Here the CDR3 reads CASSVSRQENTGELFF. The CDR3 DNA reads TGTGCCAGCAGCGTGTCAAGACAGGAAAACACCGGGGAGCTGTTTTTT.

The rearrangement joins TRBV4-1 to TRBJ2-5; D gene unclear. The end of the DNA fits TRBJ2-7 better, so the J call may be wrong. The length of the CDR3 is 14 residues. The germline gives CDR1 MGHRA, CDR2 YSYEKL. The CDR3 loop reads CASSQPQATYEQYF. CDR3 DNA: TGCGCCAGCAGCCAACCCCAGGCTACCTACGAGCAGTACTTC.

CDR3 sequence: CARSFEDSNQTAYNEQFF. The CDR3 nucleotides are TGTGCCAGAAGCTTCGAGGATAGCAACCAAACGGCCTACAATGAGCAGTTCTTC. This chain joins TRBV5-3 and TRBJ2-1; D is unclear. TRBV5-3 is an ORF; its function is uncertain. Between the trimmed V and J ends, which lost 2 bases and 2 bases, there was a span of 20 bases. The CDR3 extends over 18 amino acids.

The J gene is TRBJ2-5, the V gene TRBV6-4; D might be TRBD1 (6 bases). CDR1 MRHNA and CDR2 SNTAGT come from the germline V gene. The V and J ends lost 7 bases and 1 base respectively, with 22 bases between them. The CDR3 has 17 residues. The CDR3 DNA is TGTGCCAGCACTCAGGAGAGACAGGAGCGCTTCCAAGAGACCCAGTACTTC. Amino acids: CASTQERQERFQETQYF.

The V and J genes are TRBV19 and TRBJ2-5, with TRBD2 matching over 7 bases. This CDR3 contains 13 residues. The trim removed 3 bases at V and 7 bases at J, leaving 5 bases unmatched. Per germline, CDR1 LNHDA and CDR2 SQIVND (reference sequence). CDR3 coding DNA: TGTGCCAGTAGTATGGGGACTATCATGACCCAGTACTTC. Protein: CASSMGTIMTQYF. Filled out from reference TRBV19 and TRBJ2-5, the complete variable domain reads DGGITQSPKYLFRKEGQNVTLSCEQNLNHDAMYWYRQDPGQGLRLIYYSQIVNDFQKGDIAEGYSVSREKKESFPLTVTSAQKNPTAFYLCASSMGTIMTQYFGPGTRLLVL.

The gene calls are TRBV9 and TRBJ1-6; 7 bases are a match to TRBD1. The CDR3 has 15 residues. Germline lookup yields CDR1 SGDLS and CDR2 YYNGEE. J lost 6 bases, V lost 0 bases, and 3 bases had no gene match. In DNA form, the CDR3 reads TGTGCCAGCAGCGTAGAGGGGACAGCTAATTCACCCCTCCACTTT. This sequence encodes CASSVEGTANSPLHF.

CDR3 residues: CASSLGRNNEQFF. Written as DNA, the CDR3 is TGTGCCAGCAGCCTGGGGAGGAACAATGAGCAGTTCTTC. J is TRBJ2-1 and V is TRBV2; TRBD2 might be the D (6 bases). V dropped 6 bases and J dropped 5 bases, with 11 bases sitting between them. Germline V gives CDR1 SNHLY, CDR2 FYNNEI. This CDR3 comprises 13 residues.

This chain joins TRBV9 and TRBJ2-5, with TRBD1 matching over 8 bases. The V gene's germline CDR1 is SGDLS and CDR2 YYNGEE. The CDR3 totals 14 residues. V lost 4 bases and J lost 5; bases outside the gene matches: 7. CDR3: CASSTQGAWETQYF. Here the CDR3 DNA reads TGTGCCAGCAGCACTCAGGGGGCCTGGGAGACCCAGTACTTC.

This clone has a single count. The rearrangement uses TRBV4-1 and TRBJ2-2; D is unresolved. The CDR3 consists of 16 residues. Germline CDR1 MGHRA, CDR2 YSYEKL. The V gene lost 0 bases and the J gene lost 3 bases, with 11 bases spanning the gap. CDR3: CASSQDQTLYTGELFF. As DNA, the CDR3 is TGCGCCAGCAGCCAAGATCAGACTCTCTACACCGGGGAGCTGTTTTTT.

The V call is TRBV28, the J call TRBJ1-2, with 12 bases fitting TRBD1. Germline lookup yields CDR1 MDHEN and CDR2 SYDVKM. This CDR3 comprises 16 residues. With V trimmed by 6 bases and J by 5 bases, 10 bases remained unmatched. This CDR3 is CASSPQGQGARYGYTF. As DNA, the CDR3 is TGTGCCAGCAGCCCCCAGGGACAGGGGGCGCGATATGGCTACACCTTC.

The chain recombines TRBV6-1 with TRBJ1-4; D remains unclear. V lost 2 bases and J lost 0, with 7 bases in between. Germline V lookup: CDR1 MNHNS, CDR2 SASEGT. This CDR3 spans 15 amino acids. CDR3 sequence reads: CASSESTATNEKLFF. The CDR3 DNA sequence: TGTGCCAGCAGTGAAAGCACTGCAACTAATGAAAAACTGTTTTTT.

The CDR3 DNA is TGTGCCAGCAGTGTCAGGGTTTCAAGCAATCAGCCCCAGCATTTT. This sequence encodes CASSVRVSSNQPQHF. This chain connects TRBV28 to TRBJ1-5, with D possibly matching TRBD1 (5 bases). Per germline, CDR1 MDHEN and CDR2 SYDVKM. The CDR3 extends over 15 amino acids. Trimming left V 5 bases short and J 1 base short, with 12 bases between.

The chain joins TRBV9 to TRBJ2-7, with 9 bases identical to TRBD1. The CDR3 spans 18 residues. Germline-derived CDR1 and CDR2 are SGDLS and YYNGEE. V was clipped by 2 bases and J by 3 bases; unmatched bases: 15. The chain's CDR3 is CASSVGPFRDRANYEQYF. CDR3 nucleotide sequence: TGTGCCAGCAGCGTTGGCCCATTCCGGGACAGGGCGAACTACGAGCAGTACTTC.

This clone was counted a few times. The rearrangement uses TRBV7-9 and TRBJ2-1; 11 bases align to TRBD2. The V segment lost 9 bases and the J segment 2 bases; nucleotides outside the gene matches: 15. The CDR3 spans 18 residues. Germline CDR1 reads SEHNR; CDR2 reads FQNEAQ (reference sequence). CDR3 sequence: CASIGSGRVSVPYNEQFF. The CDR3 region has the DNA TGTGCCAGTATCGGTAGCGGGAGGGTTAGCGTCCCCTACAATGAGCAGTTCTTC.

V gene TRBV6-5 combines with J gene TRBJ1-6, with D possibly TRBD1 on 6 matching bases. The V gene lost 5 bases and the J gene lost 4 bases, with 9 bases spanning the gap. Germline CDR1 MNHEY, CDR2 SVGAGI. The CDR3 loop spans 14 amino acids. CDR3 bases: TGTGCCAGCAGTCGGACAGAATATAATTCACCCCTCCACTTT. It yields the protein CASSRTEYNSPLHF.

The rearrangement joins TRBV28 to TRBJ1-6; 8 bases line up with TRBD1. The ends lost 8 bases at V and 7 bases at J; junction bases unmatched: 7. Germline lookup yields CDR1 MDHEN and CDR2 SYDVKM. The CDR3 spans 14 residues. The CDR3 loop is CASLTGQVNSPLHF. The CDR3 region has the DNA TGTGCCAGCCTAACGGGACAGGTCAATTCACCCCTCCACTTT.